Each of the 10 T cell receptor beta chains below was sequenced from the same sample in a study of CD8 T cells in ankylosing spondylitis (dated by TCRdb to 2016 to 2017). Library method: 5' RACE. Instrument on record: Illumina HiSeq 2500. The public reads were reprocessed in TCRdb via fastp at Q25 and MiXCR, keeping in-frame beta chains. Rows with one shared CDR3 protein collapse into an entry with the most common genes and DNA. For this sample there are approximately 35,000 distinct CDR3 sequences; roughly 13% appear just once. The leading ten clones occupy 32% of the sample. The sample taken for sequencing was synovial fluid, either unsorted or a sorted T cell fraction (not recorded which). Receptors originate from a male donor with ankylosing spondylitis.

This clonotype has a count of ten or more. V gene TRBV24-1 combines with J gene TRBJ2-1; D not resolved. V was clipped by 0 bases and J by 4 bases, with 6 bases between them. The CDR3 is made up of 14 amino acids. Germline V CDR1 and CDR2: KGHDR, SFDVKD. The CDR3 region is CATSDLRPYNEQFF. CDR3 in DNA: TGTGCCACCAGTGATTTGCGTCCTTACAATGAGCAGTTCTTC.

The chain uses TRBV7-8 and TRBJ1-1; maybe TRBD1 (5 bases). Germline-derived CDR1 and CDR2 are SGHVS and FQNEAQ. V was cut by 5 bases and J by 3 bases, with 13 bases left in between. The CDR3 runs 14 residues. Here the CDR3 reads CASSPTWGDTEAFF. CDR3 nucleotides: TGTGCCAGCAGCCCCACATGGGGGGACACTGAAGCTTTCTTT.

This clonotype was seen many times. This chain uses TRBV7-2 with TRBJ2-3; D is unclear. This CDR3 is built from 14 residues. The V end was cut by 4 bases, the J end by 2 bases, with 10 bases between. Germline-derived CDR1 and CDR2 are SGHTA and FQGNSA. Written as DNA, the CDR3 is TGTGCCAGCAGCTCCCTTAGGGTCACAGATACGCAGTATTTT. Protein: CASSSLRVTDTQYF.

A few counts support this clonotype. The genes are TRBV5-8 and TRBJ1-4; D is undetermined. V lost 0 bases, J lost 1 base, and 1 base lay in between. The CDR3 consists of 13 residues. Germline V gene data show CDR1 as SGHTS and CDR2 as YDEGEE. The CDR3, as DNA: TGTGCCAGCAGCTTGGGAACTAATGAAAAACTGTTTTTT. As protein: CASSLGTNEKLFF.

This clonotype was picked up a small number of times. V is TRBV4-1 and J is TRBJ1-1, with a possible D match to TRBD1 (6 bases). The CDR3 length is 14 residues. Trimming took 4 bases from V and 0 from J, leaving 9 bases between them. Germline assignment: CDR1 MGHRA and CDR2 YSYEKL. The CDR3 sequence: CASSLGGVNTEAFF. The CDR3 DNA is TGCGCCAGCAGCCTAGGGGGGGTGAACACTGAAGCTTTCTTT.

The V call is TRBV20-1, the J call TRBJ2-7; possibly TRBD2 for D (5 bases). Looked up from germline, CDR1 is DFQATT and CDR2 is SNEGSKA (reference sequence). CDR3 size: 13 residues. V lost 3 bases to trimming and J lost 3 bases, with 12 bases between them. The CDR3 is CSASPSRNYEQYF. CDR3 DNA sequence: TGCAGTGCTAGTCCTAGCAGGAACTACGAGCAGTACTTC.

The chain uses TRBV15 and TRBJ1-5; D is unresolved. This CDR3 has 15 residues. CDR1 is LNHNV, CDR2 YYDKDF, per germline (reference sequence). Between the trimmed V and J ends, which lost 5 bases and 6 bases, there was a span of 17 bases. CDR3 amino acids: CATSSYEEQIQPQHF. CDR3 bases: TGTGCCACCAGCTCCTACGAAGAACAAATTCAGCCCCAGCATTTT.

Ten or more counts support this clonotype. The chain links TRBV3-1 to TRBJ2-5; 14 bases are shared with TRBD2. J lost 2 bases, V lost 4 bases, and 9 bases had no gene match. The V gene's germline CDR1 is LGHDT and CDR2 YNNKEL (reference sequence). The CDR3 spans 18 residues. Here the CDR3 reads CASSPGTSGSHEQETQYF. For the CDR3, the DNA is TGTGCCAGCAGCCCCGGGACTAGCGGGAGCCATGAACAAGAGACCCAGTACTTC.

This clonotype came up many times. The chain has TRBV10-3 and TRBJ1-2; 7 positions agree with TRBD1. The CDR3 contains 14 residues. With V trimmed by 2 bases and J by 4 bases, 4 bases remained unmatched. Germline lookup yields CDR1 ENHRY and CDR2 SYGVKD. The CDR3 here is CAISERTGPYGYTF. CDR3 nucleotides: TGTGCCATCAGTGAGAGGACAGGCCCCTATGGCTACACCTTC.

This clonotype was seen only a few times. One end of the junction varies from germline; a read error may be responsible. The chain joins TRBV28 to TRBJ2-3; D perhaps matches TRBD1 (6 bases). Germline CDR1 MDHEN, CDR2 SYDVKM. The CDR3 contains 16 residues. Here the CDR3 reads CASRLWGAGGTDTQYF. CDR3 bases: TGTGCCAGCAGGTTATGGGGAGCAGGGGGCACAGATACGCAGTATTTT.